The rows below give T cell receptor delta chains drawn from one sample of a study of gamma-delta chains in newborns, infants, children. TCRdb re-identified clones in the reads via CATT. The table shows about 8,500 delta-chain clones, with roughly 3.5% occurring only once. The sample was blood. These TCRs come from a child who was a newborn, infant or young child, either healthy, febrile or measles-vaccinated (not recorded which). Each CDR3 is given without its conserved first and last residue.

TRDV2	TRDJ2	ACDTVGDKALTAQLF
TRDV2	TRDJ3	ACDILGDISWDTRQMF
TRDV2	TRDJ3	ACDVLGDTRSWDTRQMF
TRDV2	TRDJ2	ACDTWGIRGAQLF
TRDV2	TRDJ3	ACDTVLGVSSSSWDTRQMF
TRDV2	TRDJ3	ACDPIGWDTRQMF
TRDV2	TRDJ3	ACDTWGSSWDTRQMF
TRDV2	TRDJ3	ACDYWGIPWDTRQMF
TRDV2	TRDJ1	ACDILGDGDTDKLI
TRDV2	TRDJ3	ACDTWGDSSWDTRQMF